These 5 T cell receptor beta chains share one sample of origin, sequenced in a study of control samples from healthy donors and cancer patients. Method: immunoSEQ multiplex PCR; TCRdb's copy keeps in-frame clones and lacks some. The data hold 130,000 or so clones, with roughly 91% observed a single time. The sample comprised PBMCs. The receptors originated from a man aged 50-59 years with head and neck cancer.

The chain combines TRBV5-1 with TRBJ1-1; D remains ambiguous. This CDR3 has 15 residues. In germline, CDR1 is SGHRS, CDR2 YFSETQ. Trimming pared 0 bases from V and 0 bases from J, leaving 9 bases between. The CDR3 DNA sequence: TGCGCCAGCAGCTTGGCTTTGGGCATGAACACTGAAGCTTTCTTT. Translating gives CASSLALGMNTEAFF.

The genes are TRBV29-1 and TRBJ1-1; D call uncertain. The CDR3 sequence is 13 residues long. Trimming shortened V by 5 bases and J by 1 base, and 11 bases separated the two germline ends. Germline V gene sequence: CDR1 SQVTM, CDR2 ANQGSEA. CDR3 bases: TGCAGCGTTTACAGATACCCGAACACTGAAGCTTTCTTT. Residues: CSVYRYPNTEAFF. The full variable domain, its missing parts supplied by reference TRBV29-1 and TRBJ1-1, is SAVISQKPSRDICQRGTSLTIQCQVDSQVTMMFWYRQQPGQSLTLIATANQGSEATYESGFVIDKFPISRPNLTFSTLTVSNMSPEDSSIYLCSVYRYPNTEAFFGQGTRLTVV.

The rearrangement links TRBV28 to TRBJ1-4, with 8 bases aligning to TRBD1. The CDR3 spans 14 residues. Germline loops: CDR1 MDHEN, CDR2 SYDVKM. Trimming took 7 bases from V and 7 from J; bases not matched to a gene: 8. For the CDR3, the DNA is TGTGCCAGCACCAATGGACAGGGAAGTGAAAAACTGTTTTTT. Translation: CASTNGQGSEKLFF.

A single count supports this clone. The J gene is TRBJ1-4, the V gene TRBV7-2; TRBD1 might be the D (6 bases). From germline, CDR1 is SGHTA and CDR2 FQGNSA. CDR3 length equals 14 residues. V lost 5 bases to trimming and J lost 12 bases, with 19 bases between them. Here the CDR3 DNA reads TGTGCCAGCAGCCTCTGGGGGGCCGGGGGGGAACTGTTTTTT. The encoded protein is CASSLWGAGGELFF. The entire variable domain, with the rest obtained from reference TRBV7-2 and TRBJ1-4, is as follows: GAGVSQSPSNKVTEKGKDVELRCDPISGHTALYWYRQSLGQGLEFLIYFQGNSAPDKSGLPSDRFSAERTGGSVSTLTIQRTQQEDSAVYLCASSLWGAGGELFFGSGTQLSVL.

This sequence joins TRBV19 and TRBJ1-5, with D possibly being TRBD1 (5 bases). The CDR3 contains 13 residues. V was trimmed by 0 bases and J by 10 bases, leaving 10 bases between them. The germline CDR1 and CDR2 sequences are LNHDA and SQIVND (reference sequence). The CDR3 bases are TGTGCCAGTAGTATAGAGCAGGGTGTTCCCCAGCATTTT. It encodes CASSIEQGVPQHF.